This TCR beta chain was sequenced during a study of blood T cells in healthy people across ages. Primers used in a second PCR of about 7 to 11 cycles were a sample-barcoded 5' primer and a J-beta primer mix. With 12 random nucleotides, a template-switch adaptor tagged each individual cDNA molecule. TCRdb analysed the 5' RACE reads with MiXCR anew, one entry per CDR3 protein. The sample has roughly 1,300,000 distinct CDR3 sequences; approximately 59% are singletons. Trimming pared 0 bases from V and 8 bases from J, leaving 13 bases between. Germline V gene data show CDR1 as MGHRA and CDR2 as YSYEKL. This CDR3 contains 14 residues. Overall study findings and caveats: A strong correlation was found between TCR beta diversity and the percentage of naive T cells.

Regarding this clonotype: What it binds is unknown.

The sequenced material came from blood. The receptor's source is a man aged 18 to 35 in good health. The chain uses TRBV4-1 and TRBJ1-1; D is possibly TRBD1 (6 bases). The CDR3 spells CASSQDKWTDEAFF. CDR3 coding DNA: TGCGCCAGCAGCCAAGATAAATGGACAGACGAAGCTTTCTTT.